The 5 T cell receptor beta chains in this list originate from one sample, sequenced in a study of T cells in Graves' hyperthyroidism and ophthalmopathy. TCR beta CDR3 sequences were amplified from RNA transcripts. Using the HTBI primer set, a first-round RT-PCR was run on the TCR CDR3. One entry per CDR3 protein results from TCRdb running MiXCR on the multiplex PCR reads. The sample has about 640,000 distinct CDR3 sequences; about a fifth are singletons. Sequencing was done on a sample of blood. The receptors here all came from a man in his thirties or forties with Graves' ophthalmopathy.

For this clonotype: A much larger clone differs by one base, so this may be a read error. This sequence joins TRBV10-3 and TRBJ1-1; no clear D gene. Germline loops: CDR1 ENHRY, CDR2 SYGVKD. V lost 3 bases and J lost 11, with 16 bases in between. CDR3 length: 13 amino acids. The CDR3 is CAISDDGLGGAFF. The CDR3 DNA is TGTGCCATCAGTGATGATGGTTTAGGTGGGGCTTTCTTT.

This clonotype turned up a few times. The J gene is TRBJ2-3, the V gene TRBV6-1; D is uncertain. Trimming shortened V by 5 bases and J by 5 bases, and 11 bases separated the two germline ends. The CDR3 covers 13 residues. In germline, CDR1 is MNHNS, CDR2 SASEGT. CDR3 amino acids: CASSPRIGDTQYF. The CDR3 DNA reads TGTGCCAGCAGTCCGCGGATCGGAGATACGCAGTATTTT.

At least ten counts were recorded for this clonotype. The rearrangement uses TRBV6-5 and TRBJ1-1; TRBD1 matches at 9 bases. Germline lookup yields CDR1 MNHEY and CDR2 SVGAGI. This CDR3 region has 15 residues. V was clipped by 4 bases and J by 1 base; unmatched bases: 4. The DNA of the CDR3 is TGTGCCAGCAGTTTTGGACAGGGGACGAACACTGAAGCTTTCTTT. This sequence encodes CASSFGQGTNTEAFF.

This clonotype was found a few times. The V and J genes are TRBV20-1 and TRBJ2-1; 7 bases are shared with TRBD2. The germline gives CDR1 DFQATT, CDR2 SNEGSKA (reference sequence). This CDR3 contains 16 residues. The V gene end was trimmed by 5 bases and the J gene end by 4 bases; junction bases not matched to a gene: 14. CDR3 in DNA: TGCAGTGCTCCCCACCCTTTGCGGGAGAAGTACAATGAGCAGTTCTTC. Translation: CSAPHPLREKYNEQFF.

V gene TRBV6-1 combines with J gene TRBJ2-5, with TRBD1 as a possible D gene (5 bases). This CDR3 contains 16 residues. V lost 5 bases, J lost 0 bases, and 16 bases lay in between. Germline V gene data show CDR1 as MNHNS and CDR2 as SASEGT. DNA of the CDR3: TGTGCCAGCAGTCACCACCACGCAGGGAACCAAGAGACCCAGTACTTC. Its protein product is CASSHHHAGNQETQYF.